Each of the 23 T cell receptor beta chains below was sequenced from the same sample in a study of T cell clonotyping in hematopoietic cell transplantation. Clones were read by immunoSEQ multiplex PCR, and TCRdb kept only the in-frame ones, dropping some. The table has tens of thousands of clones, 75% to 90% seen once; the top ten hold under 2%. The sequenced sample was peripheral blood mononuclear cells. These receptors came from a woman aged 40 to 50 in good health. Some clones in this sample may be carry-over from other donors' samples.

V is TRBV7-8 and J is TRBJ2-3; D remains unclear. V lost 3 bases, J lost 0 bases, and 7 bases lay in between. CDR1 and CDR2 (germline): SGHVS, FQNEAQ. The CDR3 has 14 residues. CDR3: CASSFSGSTDTQYF. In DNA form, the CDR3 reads TGTGCCAGCAGCTTTTCGGGTAGCACAGATACGCAGTATTTT.

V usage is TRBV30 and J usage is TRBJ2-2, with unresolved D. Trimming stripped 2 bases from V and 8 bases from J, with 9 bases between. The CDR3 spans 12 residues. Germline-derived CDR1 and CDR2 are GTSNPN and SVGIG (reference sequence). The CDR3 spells CAWSPSRGELFF. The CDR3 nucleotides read TGTGCCTGGAGTCCCAGCCGGGGGGAGCTGTTTTTT.

As DNA, the CDR3 is TGTGCCAGCAGTCTTGAGGTCAGCTCCTACGAGCAGTACTTC. Translating it yields CASSLEVSSYEQYF. This chain connects TRBV28 to TRBJ2-7; D remains ambiguous. The CDR3 length is 14 residues. Germline V CDR1 and CDR2: MDHEN, SYDVKM. V gave up 5 bases and J gave up 0 bases, with 11 bases separating them.

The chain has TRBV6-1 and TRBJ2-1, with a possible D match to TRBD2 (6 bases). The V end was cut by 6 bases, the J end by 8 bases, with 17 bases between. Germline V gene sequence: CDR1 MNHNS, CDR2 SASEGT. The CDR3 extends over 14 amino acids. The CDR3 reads CASSRDWGVDEQFF. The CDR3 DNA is TGTGCCAGCAGCCGGGACTGGGGGGTCGATGAGCAGTTCTTC.

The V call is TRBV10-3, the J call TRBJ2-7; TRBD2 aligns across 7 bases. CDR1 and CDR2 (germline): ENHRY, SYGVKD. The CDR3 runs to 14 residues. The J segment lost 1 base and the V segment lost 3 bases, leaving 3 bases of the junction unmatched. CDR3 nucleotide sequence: TGTGCCATCAGTGACCGGGGAGGGTCCTACGAGCAGTACTTC. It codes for CAISDRGGSYEQYF.

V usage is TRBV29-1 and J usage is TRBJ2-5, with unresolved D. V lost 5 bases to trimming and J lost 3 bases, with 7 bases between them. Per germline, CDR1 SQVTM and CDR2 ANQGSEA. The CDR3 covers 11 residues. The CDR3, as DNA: TGCAGCGTTCAGAGAGAAGAGACCCAGTACTTC. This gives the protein CSVQREETQYF.

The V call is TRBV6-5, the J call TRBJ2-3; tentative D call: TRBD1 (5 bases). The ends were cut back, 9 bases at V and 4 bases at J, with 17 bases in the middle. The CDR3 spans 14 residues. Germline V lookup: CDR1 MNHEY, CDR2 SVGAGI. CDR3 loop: CASKTVSSADTQYF. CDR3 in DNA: TGTGCCAGTAAGACAGTTTCAAGCGCAGATACGCAGTATTTT.

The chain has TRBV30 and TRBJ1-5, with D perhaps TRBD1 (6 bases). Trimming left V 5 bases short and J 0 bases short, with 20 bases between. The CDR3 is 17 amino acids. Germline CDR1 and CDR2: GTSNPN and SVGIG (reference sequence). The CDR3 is CAWHPCGTSYSNQPQHF. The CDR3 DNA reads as TGTGCCTGGCACCCATGTGGGACAAGTTATAGCAATCAGCCCCAGCATTTT.

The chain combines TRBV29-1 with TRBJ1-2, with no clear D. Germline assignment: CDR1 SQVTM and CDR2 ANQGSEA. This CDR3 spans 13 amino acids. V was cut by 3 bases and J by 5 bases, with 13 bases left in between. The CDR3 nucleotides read TGCAGCGTTGAGACGGGCAGGCAGTATGGCTACACCTTC. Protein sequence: CSVETGRQYGYTF.

The chain's CDR3 is CASSQSGSGRAEQFF. CDR3 DNA sequence: TGCGCCAGCAGCCAGAGTGGTAGCGGGAGGGCTGAGCAGTTCTTC. V is TRBV5-1 and J is TRBJ2-1, with 11 bases identical to TRBD2. The V and J ends lost 4 bases and 9 bases, in that order; junction bases with no gene match: 9. The CDR3 sequence is 15 residues long. Germline CDR1 is SGHRS and CDR2 is YFSETQ. The whole variable domain, remainder taken from reference TRBV5-1 and TRBJ2-1, is KAGVTQTPRYLIKTRGQQVTLSCSPISGHRSVSWYQQTPGQGLQFLFEYFSETQRNKGNFPGRFSGRQFSNSRSEMNVSTLELGDSALYLCASSQSGSGRAEQFFGPGTRLTVL.

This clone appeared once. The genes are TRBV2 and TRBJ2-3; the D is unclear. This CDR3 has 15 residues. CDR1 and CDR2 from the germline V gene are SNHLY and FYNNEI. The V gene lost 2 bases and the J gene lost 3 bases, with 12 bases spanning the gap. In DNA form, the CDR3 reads TGTGCCAGCAGTGAATGGCGACGGACGACAGATACGCAGTATTTT. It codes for CASSEWRRTTDTQYF.

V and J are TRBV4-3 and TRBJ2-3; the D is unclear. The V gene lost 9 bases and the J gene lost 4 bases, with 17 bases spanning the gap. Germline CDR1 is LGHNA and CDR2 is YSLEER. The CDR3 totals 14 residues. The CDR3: CASTTELRADTQYF. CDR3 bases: TGCGCCAGTACGACTGAGCTACGGGCAGATACGCAGTATTTT.

Written as DNA, the CDR3 is TGTGCCAGCAGTTTACCGGGGTATGATAACTATGGCTACACCTTC. Its translation is CASSLPGYDNYGYTF. The V gene is TRBV28, the J gene TRBJ1-2; D uncertain. The CDR3 is 15 residues long. V dropped 2 bases and J dropped 1 base, with 11 bases sitting between them. The germline CDR1 and CDR2 sequences are MDHEN and SYDVKM.

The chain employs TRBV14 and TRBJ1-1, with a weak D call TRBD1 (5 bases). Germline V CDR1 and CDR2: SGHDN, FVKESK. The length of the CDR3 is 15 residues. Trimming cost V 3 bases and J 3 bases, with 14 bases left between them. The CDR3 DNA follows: TGTGCCAGCAGCCAGGTCGGGGGATCGGACACTGAAGCTTTCTTT. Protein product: CASSQVGGSDTEAFF. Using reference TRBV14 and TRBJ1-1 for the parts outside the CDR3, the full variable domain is EAGVTQFPSHSVIEKGQTVTLRCDPISGHDNLYWYRRVMGKEIKFLLHFVKESKQDESGMPNNRFLAERTGGTYSTLKVQPAELEDSGVYFCASSQVGGSDTEAFFGQGTRLTVV.

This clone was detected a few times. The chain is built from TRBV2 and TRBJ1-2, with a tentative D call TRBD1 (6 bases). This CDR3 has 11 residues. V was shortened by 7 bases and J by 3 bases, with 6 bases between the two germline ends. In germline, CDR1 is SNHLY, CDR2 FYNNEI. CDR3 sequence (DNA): TGTGCCAGCAACAGGGACTATGGCTACACCTTC. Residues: CASNRDYGYTF.

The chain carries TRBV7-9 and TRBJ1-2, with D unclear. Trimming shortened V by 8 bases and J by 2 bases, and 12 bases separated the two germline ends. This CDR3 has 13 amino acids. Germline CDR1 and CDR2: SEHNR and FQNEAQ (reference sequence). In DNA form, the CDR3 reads TGTGCCAGCTGGCTTGAAGGCAACTATGGCTACACCTTC. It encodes CASWLEGNYGYTF.

CDR3: CASSVDPWKGQGFYGYTF. In DNA form, the CDR3 reads TGTGCCAGCAGCGTAGATCCCTGGAAGGGACAGGGGTTCTATGGCTACACCTTC. The genes are TRBV9 and TRBJ1-2, with 10 bases matching TRBD1. The CDR3 contains 18 residues. CDR1 is SGDLS, CDR2 YYNGEE, per germline. V gave up 0 bases and J gave up 4 bases; unmatched junction bases: 12.

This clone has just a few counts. The CDR3 DNA is TGTGCCATCAGTGACGAGGGGACTAGCGGCTCCTACGAGCAGTACTTC. Translation: CAISDEGTSGSYEQYF. V and J are TRBV10-3 and TRBJ2-7; 11 bases are shared with TRBD2. Germline CDR1 is ENHRY and CDR2 is SYGVKD. CDR3 length equals 16 residues. The trim removed 3 bases at V and 0 bases at J, leaving 4 bases unmatched.

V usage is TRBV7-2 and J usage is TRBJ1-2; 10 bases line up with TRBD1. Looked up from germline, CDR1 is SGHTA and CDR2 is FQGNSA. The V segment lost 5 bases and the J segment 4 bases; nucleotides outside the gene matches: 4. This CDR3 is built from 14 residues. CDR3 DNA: TGTGCCAGCAGCCCGGACAGGGGGGCCTATGGCTACACCTTC. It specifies CASSPDRGAYGYTF.

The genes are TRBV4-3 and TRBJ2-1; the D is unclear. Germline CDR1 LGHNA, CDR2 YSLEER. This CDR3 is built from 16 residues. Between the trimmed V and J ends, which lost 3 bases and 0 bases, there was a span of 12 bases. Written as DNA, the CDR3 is TGCGCCAGCAGCCAGAACTTTCCGAGCTCCTACAATGAGCAGTTCTTC. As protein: CASSQNFPSSYNEQFF.

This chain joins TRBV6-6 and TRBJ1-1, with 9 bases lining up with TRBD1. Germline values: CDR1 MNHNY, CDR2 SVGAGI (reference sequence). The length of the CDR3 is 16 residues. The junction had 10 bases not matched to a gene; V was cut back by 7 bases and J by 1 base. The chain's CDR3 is CASKKGPGQGNTEAFF. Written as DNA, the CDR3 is TGTGCCAGCAAAAAGGGCCCGGGACAGGGGAACACTGAAGCTTTCTTT.

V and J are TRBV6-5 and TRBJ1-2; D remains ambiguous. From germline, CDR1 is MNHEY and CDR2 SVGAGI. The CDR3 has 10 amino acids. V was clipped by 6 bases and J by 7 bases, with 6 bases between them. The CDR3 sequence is CASRESGYTF. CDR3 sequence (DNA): TGTGCCAGCAGAGAATCTGGCTACACCTTC.

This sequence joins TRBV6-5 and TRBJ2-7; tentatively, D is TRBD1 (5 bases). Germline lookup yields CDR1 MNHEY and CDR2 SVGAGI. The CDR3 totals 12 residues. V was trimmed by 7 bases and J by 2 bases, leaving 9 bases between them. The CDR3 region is CASKTGAYEQYF. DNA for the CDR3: TGTGCCAGCAAAACAGGAGCCTACGAGCAGTACTTC.